The present T cell receptor (beta chain) was sequenced within a study of response to subunit inactivated influenza vaccine. TCRdb re-called the RT-PCR reads with MiXCR, one entry per CDR3 protein. The data hold 450,000 to 500,000 distinct CDR3 sequences, with 10% to 11% observed a single time. In this sample, this clonotype turned up a few times. Germline assignment: CDR1 KGHDR and CDR2 SFDVKD. This CDR3 has 15 amino acids. The ends were cut back, 5 bases at V and 6 bases at J, with 15 bases in the middle. The sample was PBMCs from blood, taken 35 to 45 days after vaccination. The V and J genes are TRBV24-1 and TRBJ2-2, with D possibly matching TRBD2 (5 bases). The clonotype was recovered from a man in his forties or fifties who received an inactivated influenza vaccine. The CDR3 DNA sequence: TGTGCCACCAGTGTGGCTAGCAGCTACCCCGGGGAGCTGTTTTTT. Protein sequence: CATSVASSYPGELFF.